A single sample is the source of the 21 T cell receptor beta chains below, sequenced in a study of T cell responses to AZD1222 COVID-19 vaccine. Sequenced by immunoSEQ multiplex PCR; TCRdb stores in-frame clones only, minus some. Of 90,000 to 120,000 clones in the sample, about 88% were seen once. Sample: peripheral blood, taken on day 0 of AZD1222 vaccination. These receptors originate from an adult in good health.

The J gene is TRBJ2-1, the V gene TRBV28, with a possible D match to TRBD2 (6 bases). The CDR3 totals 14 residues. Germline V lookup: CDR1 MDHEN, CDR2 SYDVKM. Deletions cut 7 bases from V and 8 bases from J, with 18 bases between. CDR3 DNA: TGTGCCAGCACCAAACCGGGGGAAACCGATGAGCAGTTCTTC. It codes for CASTKPGETDEQFF.

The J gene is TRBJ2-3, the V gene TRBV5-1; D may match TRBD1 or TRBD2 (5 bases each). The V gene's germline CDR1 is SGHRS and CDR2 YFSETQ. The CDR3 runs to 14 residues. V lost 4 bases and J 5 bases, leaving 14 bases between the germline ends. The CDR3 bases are TGCGCCAGCAGCCCGGGACGGGGAATAGATACGCAGTATTTT. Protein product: CASSPGRGIDTQYF.

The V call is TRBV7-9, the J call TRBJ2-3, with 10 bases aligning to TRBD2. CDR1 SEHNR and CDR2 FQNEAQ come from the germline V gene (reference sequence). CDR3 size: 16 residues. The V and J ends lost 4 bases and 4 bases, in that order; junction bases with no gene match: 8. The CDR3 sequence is CASSSQAGGNADTQYF. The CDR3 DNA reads TGTGCCAGCAGCTCACAAGCGGGAGGGAATGCAGATACGCAGTATTTT.

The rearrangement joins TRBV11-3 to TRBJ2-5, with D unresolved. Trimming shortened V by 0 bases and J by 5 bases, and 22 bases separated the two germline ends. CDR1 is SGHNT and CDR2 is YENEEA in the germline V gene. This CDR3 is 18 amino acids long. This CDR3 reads CASSLEVMRRTHRETQYF. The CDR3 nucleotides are TGTGCCAGCAGCTTAGAGGTGATGCGGAGAACCCACCGGGAGACCCAGTACTTC. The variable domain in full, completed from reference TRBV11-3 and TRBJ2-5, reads EAGVVQSPRYKIIEKKQPVAFWCNPISGHNTLYWYLQNLGQGPELLIRYENEEAVDDSQLPKDRFSAERLKGVDSTLKIQPAELGDSAVYLCASSLEVMRRTHRETQYFGPGTRLLVL.

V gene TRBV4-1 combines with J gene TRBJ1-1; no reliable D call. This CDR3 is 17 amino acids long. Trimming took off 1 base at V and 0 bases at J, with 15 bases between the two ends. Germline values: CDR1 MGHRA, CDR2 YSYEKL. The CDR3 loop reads CASSQARLSAMNTEAFF. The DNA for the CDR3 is TGCGCCAGCAGCCAAGCTCGGCTTTCGGCGATGAACACTGAAGCTTTCTTT.

Here the CDR3 DNA reads TGCAGCGTTGAGAGTTACGGGAGGGTCTACAATGAGCAGTTCTTC. Translation gives CSVESYGRVYNEQFF. The chain combines TRBV29-1 with TRBJ2-1; TRBD2 agrees at 8 bases. V shed 3 bases and J 3 bases; nucleotides not matched to a gene: 7. CDR1 and CDR2 from the germline V gene are SQVTM and ANQGSEA. The CDR3 length is 15 residues.

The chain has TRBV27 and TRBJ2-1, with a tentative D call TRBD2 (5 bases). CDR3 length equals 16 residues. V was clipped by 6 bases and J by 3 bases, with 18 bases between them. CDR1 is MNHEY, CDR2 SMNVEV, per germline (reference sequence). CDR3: CASSPGVAGGYNEQFF. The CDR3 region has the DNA TGTGCCAGCAGCCCTGGGGTGGCAGGAGGCTACAATGAGCAGTTCTTC.

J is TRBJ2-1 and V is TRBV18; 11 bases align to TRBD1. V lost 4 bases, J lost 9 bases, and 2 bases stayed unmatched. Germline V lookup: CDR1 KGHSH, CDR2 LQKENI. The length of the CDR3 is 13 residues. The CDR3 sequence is CASSRTGGGEQFF. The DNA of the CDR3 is TGTGCCAGCTCACGGACAGGGGGCGGTGAGCAGTTCTTC.

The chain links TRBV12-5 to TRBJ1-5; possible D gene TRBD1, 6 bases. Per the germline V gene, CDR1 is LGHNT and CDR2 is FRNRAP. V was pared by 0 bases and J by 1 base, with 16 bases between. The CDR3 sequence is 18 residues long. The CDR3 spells CASGLVPVGGLSNQPQHF. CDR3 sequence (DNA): TGTGCTAGTGGTTTGGTACCGGTGGGGGGGCTGAGCAATCAGCCCCAGCATTTT.

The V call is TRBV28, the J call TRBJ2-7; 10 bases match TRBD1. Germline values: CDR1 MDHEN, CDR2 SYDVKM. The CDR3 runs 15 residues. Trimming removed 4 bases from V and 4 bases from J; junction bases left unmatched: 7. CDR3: CASSSTGGDRYEQYF. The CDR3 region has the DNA TGTGCCAGCAGTTCGACAGGGGGCGATCGTTACGAGCAGTACTTC.

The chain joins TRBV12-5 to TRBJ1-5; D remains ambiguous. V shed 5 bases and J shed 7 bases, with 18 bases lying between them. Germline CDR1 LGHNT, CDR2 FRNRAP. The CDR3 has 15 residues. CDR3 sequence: CASGPPSGPQQPQHF. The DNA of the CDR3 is TGTGCTAGTGGTCCCCCCTCTGGTCCCCAACAGCCCCAGCATTTT.

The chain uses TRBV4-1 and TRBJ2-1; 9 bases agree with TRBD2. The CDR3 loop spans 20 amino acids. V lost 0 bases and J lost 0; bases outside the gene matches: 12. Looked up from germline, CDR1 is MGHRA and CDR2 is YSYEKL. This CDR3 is CASSQDPLSGGPSSYNEQFF. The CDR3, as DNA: TGCGCCAGCAGCCAAGATCCCCTCAGCGGGGGGCCCTCCTCCTACAATGAGCAGTTCTTC.

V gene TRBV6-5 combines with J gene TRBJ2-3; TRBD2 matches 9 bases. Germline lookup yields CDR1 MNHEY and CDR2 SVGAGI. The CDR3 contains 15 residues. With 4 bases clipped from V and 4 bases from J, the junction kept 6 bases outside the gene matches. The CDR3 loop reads CASSLAGEASDTQYF. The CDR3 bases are TGTGCCAGCAGTTTAGCGGGAGAGGCCTCAGATACGCAGTATTTT.

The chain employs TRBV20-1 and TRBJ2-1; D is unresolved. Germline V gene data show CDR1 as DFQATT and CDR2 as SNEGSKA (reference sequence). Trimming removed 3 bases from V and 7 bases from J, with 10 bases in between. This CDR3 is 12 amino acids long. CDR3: CSASPVGNEQFF. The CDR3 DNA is TGCAGTGCTAGTCCGGTCGGAAATGAGCAGTTCTTC.

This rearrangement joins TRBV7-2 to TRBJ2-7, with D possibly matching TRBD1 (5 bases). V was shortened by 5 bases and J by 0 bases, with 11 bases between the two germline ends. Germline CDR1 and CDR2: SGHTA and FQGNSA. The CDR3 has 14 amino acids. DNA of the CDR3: TGTGCCAGCAGCGCAGGGCCCCTCTCCTACGAGCAGTACTTC. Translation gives CASSAGPLSYEQYF. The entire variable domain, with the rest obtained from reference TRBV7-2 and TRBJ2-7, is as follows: GAGVSQSPSNKVTEKGKDVELRCDPISGHTALYWYRQSLGQGLEFLIYFQGNSAPDKSGLPSDRFSAERTGGSVSTLTIQRTQQEDSAVYLCASSAGPLSYEQYFGPGTRLTVT.

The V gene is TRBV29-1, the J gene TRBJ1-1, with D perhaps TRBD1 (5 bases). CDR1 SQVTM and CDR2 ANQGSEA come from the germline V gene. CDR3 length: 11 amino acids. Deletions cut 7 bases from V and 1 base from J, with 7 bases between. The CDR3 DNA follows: TGCAGCGGGGGGAGGAACACTGAAGCTTTCTTT. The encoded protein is CSGGRNTEAFF. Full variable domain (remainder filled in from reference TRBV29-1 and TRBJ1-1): SAVISQKPSRDICQRGTSLTIQCQVDSQVTMMFWYRQQPGQSLTLIATANQGSEATYESGFVIDKFPISRPNLTFSTLTVSNMSPEDSSIYLCSGGRNTEAFFGQGTRLTVV.

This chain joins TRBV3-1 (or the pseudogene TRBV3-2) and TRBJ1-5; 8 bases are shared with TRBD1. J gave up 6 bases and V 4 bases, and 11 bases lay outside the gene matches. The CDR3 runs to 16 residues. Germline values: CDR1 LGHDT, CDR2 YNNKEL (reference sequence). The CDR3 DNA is TGTGCCAGCAGCCCTTCGATTGGACAGGGCGGTCAGCCCCAGCATTTT. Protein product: CASSPSIGQGGQPQHF.

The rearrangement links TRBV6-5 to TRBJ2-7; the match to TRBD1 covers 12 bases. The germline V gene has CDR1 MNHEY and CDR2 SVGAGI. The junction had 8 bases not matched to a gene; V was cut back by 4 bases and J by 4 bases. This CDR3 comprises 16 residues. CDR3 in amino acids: CASSLAGTGGTYEQYF. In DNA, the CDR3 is TGTGCCAGCAGTTTAGCCGGGACAGGGGGCACTTACGAGCAGTACTTC.

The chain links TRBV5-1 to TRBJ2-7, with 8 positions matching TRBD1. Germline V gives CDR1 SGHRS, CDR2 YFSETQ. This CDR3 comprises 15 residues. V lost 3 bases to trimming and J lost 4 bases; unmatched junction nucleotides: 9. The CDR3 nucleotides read TGCGCCAGCAGCTCCGGTACAGGGGGGAGGTACGAGCAGTACTTC. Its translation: CASSSGTGGRYEQYF.

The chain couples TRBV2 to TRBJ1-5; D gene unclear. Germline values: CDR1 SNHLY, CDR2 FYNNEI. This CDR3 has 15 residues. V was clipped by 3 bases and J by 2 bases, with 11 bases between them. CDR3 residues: CASSDTPGGNQPQHF. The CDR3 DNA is TGTGCCAGCAGTGATACCCCGGGTGGCAATCAGCCCCAGCATTTT.

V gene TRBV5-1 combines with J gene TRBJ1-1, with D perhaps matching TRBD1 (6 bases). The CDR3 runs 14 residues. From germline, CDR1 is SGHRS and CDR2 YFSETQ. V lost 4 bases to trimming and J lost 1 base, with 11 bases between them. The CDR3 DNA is TGCGCCAGCAGCCCCGGACAGAGGAACACTGAAGCTTTCTTT. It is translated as CASSPGQRNTEAFF.